The clone carrying this T cell receptor beta chain was recorded a few times. Its matching antigen is unknown. V shed 5 bases and J 7 bases; nucleotides not matched to a gene: 8. CDR3 length: 14 amino acids. CDR1 is SGHRS, CDR2 YFSETQ, per germline. This entry comes from a study of T-cell memory formation after mild COVID-19. Study-wide points: A second wave expanding day 15 to 37 was CD4+-biased; contracting clones were balanced. Shrinking CD4+ clones resided mostly in CM and EM, and CD8+ ones in EMRA.

One entry per CDR3 protein results from TCRdb running MiXCR on the 5' RACE reads. The data hold some 54,000 distinct CDR3 sequences, with 9% to 9.5% observed a single time. The V and J genes are TRBV5-1 and TRBJ2-1; 8 bases fit TRBD1. The sequenced sample consisted of PBMCs or a T cell subset sorted from them (not recorded which). This TCR derives from a man between 18 and 35 years old who had mild COVID-19 (a few samples of this study predate the infection). Cell type and time point are not known. The CDR3 region has the DNA TGCGCCAGCAGAGAGGGACAGGATGGAAATGAGCAGTTCTTC. Its translation is CASREGQDGNEQFF.